These 12 T cell receptor delta chains came from one sample sequenced in a study of gamma-delta T cells after stem cell transplantation. TCRdb re-called clones from the RT-PCR reads using CATT. Of over 2,500 delta-chain clones in the sample, roughly 2% are singletons; the top ten hold roughly 12%. Sequencing used gamma-delta T cells. These receptors were taken from a human donor. It is not recorded whose cells these are; they may come from a transplant donor.

The sample holds a few counts of this clone. This DNA translates differently at residue 11 from the TCRdb protein, which is that of a much larger clone; a read error is likely, and the protein shown is the DNA's own translation. The chain recombines TRDV1 with TRDJ1; D is perhaps TRDD3 (5 bases). The CDR3 sequence is 18 residues long. V dropped 3 bases and J dropped 0 bases, with 20 bases sitting between them. Germline-derived CDR1 and CDR2 are TSWWSYY and QGS. The CDR3 nucleotides are TGTGCTCTTGGGGACAGTACCAAGGGCGGGGGGTACACCGATAAACTCATCTTT. Translated: CALGDSTKGGGYTDKLIF.

This clone turned up a few times. It may be a read error: a sequence one base away is much more abundant. The chain has TRDV2 and TRDJ1; D might be TRDD3 (6 bases). V was shortened by 3 bases and J by 0 bases, with 31 bases between the two germline ends. The V gene's germline CDR1 is GEAIGNYY and CDR2 EKD. The CDR3 sequence is 21 residues long. CDR3 region: CACDPLGNTRGKGIYTDKLIF. For the CDR3, the DNA is TGTGCCTGTGACCCTCTGGGGAATACGCGTGGGAAAGGGATTTACACCGATAAACTCATCTTT.

A remark on this clone: TCRdb's protein, taken from a much larger clone, differs from this DNA's translation at residue 6, likely owing to a read error; the protein displayed comes from the DNA. This rearrangement joins TRDV2 to TRDJ1; D ambiguous. There are 13 residues in the CDR3. V shed 0 bases and J shed 1 base, with 5 bases lying between them. CDR1 is GEAIGNYY, CDR2 EKD, per germline. The CDR3 here is CACDTGLTDKLIF. Written as DNA, the CDR3 is TGTGCCTGTGACACCGGGCTCACCGATAAACTCATCTTT.

This clone is labeled as medium-sized (0.01 to 0.1%). The J gene is TRDJ3, the V gene TRDV2; 11 bases align to TRDD3. Trimming cost V 0 bases and J 0 bases; bases outside gene matches: 6. Germline V gives CDR1 GEAIGNYY, CDR2 EKD. The CDR3 sequence is 20 residues long. CDR3 residues: CACDTGWGIPGSWDTRQMFF. CDR3 in DNA: TGTGCCTGTGACACCGGCTGGGGGATACCCGGCTCCTGGGACACCCGACAGATGTTTTTC.

This clone is labeled as medium-sized. The chain combines TRDV2 with TRDJ1; possibly TRDD2 for D (5 bases). The CDR3 has 15 amino acids. V gave up 0 bases and J gave up 4 bases, with 14 bases separating them. Germline CDR1 reads GEAIGNYY; CDR2 reads EKD. In nucleotides, the CDR3 is TGTGCCTGTGACACCGTTTCCTCACGAGGCGATAAACTCATCTTT. Encoded protein: CACDTVSSRGDKLIF.

This clone is medium-sized in the sample. The chain links TRDV1 to TRDJ1; 12 positions agree with TRDD3. The CDR3 has 26 amino acids. Trimming at V came to 2 bases and at J to 1 base, leaving 32 bases not matched to a gene. Germline CDR1 is TSWWSYY and CDR2 is QGS. This CDR3 is CALGEMRDAPILLYWGIPRSTDKLIF. CDR3 coding DNA: TGTGCTCTTGGGGAAATGAGGGACGCTCCTATCCTATTGTACTGGGGGATACCAAGGTCCACCGATAAACTCATCTTT.

This clone was picked up a small number of times. This chain joins TRDV1 and TRDJ1; 10 positions agree with TRDD3. CDR3 length equals 18 residues. The V gene's germline CDR1 is TSWWSYY and CDR2 QGS. V shed 1 base and J 9 bases; nucleotides not matched to a gene: 17. For the CDR3, the DNA is TGTGCTCTTGGGGAACGAAGGACTACGGTCTGGGGGATAAGCGAACTCATCTTT. Translating gives CALGERRTTVWGISELIF.

Only a few counts were recorded for this clone. Possible read error: a much larger clone is one base away. The chain is built from TRDV2 and TRDJ2; 10 nucleotides match TRDD3. The germline gives CDR1 GEAIGNYY, CDR2 EKD. The CDR3 extends over 16 amino acids. The CDR3 coding sequence is TGTGCCTGTGGCACCGGTATTGGGGGATACATCGCACAACTCTTCTTT. It translates to CACGTGIGGYIAQLFF.

V and J are TRDV2 and TRDJ1; TRDD3 matches 11 bases. With 0 bases clipped from V and 10 bases from J, the junction kept 33 bases outside the gene matches. CDR1 is GEAIGNYY and CDR2 is EKD in the germline V gene. The CDR3 runs 23 residues. CDR3 region: CACDTVLLGDTAVPDTSLGRLIF. The CDR3 DNA reads as TGTGCCTGTGACACCGTCCTTCTGGGGGATACCGCGGTACCTGACACAAGTCTGGGTAGACTCATCTTT.

This clone was observed a few times. A read error is likely here: a far larger clone is one base away. This sequence joins TRDV2 and TRDJ1; D might be TRDD3 (6 bases). Germline V gene sequence: CDR1 GEAIGNYY, CDR2 EKD. The CDR3 sequence is 19 residues long. Trimming removed 3 bases at V and 0 bases at J, with 25 bases between. The CDR3 DNA reads as TGTGCCTGTGACGCCGTGGTTACGAATGGGTTGGGGGACACCGATAAACTCATCTTT. Translated: CACDAVVTNGLGDTDKLIF.

By share of the sample, this clone is medium-sized. The V call is TRDV2, the J call TRDJ1; 13 bases match TRDD3. Germline CDR1 and CDR2: GEAIGNYY and EKD. The CDR3 is 19 residues long. V lost 3 bases and J lost 1; bases outside the gene matches: 13. Here the CDR3 DNA reads TGTGCCTGTGACTCCTTACTGGGGGATACGCGGGCCCTCACCGATAAACTCATCTTT. Protein: CACDSLLGDTRALTDKLIF.

There are a few counts of this clone. This may arise from a read error, as a much more abundant clone is one base away. Other DNA sequences of this sample code for an identical CDR3. V usage is TRDV3 and J usage is TRDJ1; 9 bases are a match to TRDD3. The germline gives CDR1 TVYSNPD, CDR2 GDNSRS (reference sequence). The junction had 11 bases not matched to a gene; V was cut back by 3 bases and J by 3 bases. CDR3 size: 15 residues. The chain's CDR3 is CAFSTPGGSSDKLIF. Here the CDR3 DNA reads TGTGCCTTCAGTACACCTGGGGGATCTTCCGATAAACTCATCTTT.